These 17 T cell receptor beta chains were sequenced from one sample in a study of identical twins. In TCRdb, the 5' RACE reads were re-called with MiXCR into one record per CDR3 protein. The sample carries 200,000 to 300,000 distinct CDR3 sequences, approximately 7.8% recorded once. In addition, the sample was reused for a study of yellow fever vaccine responses in identical twins.

Sequenced input: CD8+ T cells sorted from blood. All receptors derive from a woman under 30 in good health.

The CDR3: CASSTGEYSDEQFF. In DNA, the CDR3 is TGTGCCAGCAGTACAGGGGAATATTCCGATGAGCAGTTCTTC. The chain recombines TRBV2 with TRBJ2-1; 7 bases line up with TRBD1. Germline V gives CDR1 SNHLY, CDR2 FYNNEI. The CDR3 has 14 residues. The junction had 9 bases not matched to a gene; V was cut back by 5 bases and J by 8 bases. The full variable domain, in which reference TRBV2 and TRBJ2-1 provide the parts outside the CDR3, is EPEVTQTPSHQVTQMGQEVILRCVPISNHLYFYWYRQILGQKVEFLVSFYNNEISEKSEIFDDQFSVERPDGSNFTLKIRSTKLEDSAMYFCASSTGEYSDEQFFGPGTRLTVL.

This clonotype was picked up a small number of times. The genes are TRBV11-2 and TRBJ2-3, with D perhaps TRBD1 or TRBD2 (5 bases each). The CDR3 is 15 amino acids. From germline, CDR1 is SGHAT and CDR2 FQNNGV. Trimming removed 5 bases at V and 1 base at J, with 13 bases between. CDR3 loop: CASSPTGTRTDTQYF. The CDR3 DNA reads TGTGCCAGCAGCCCAACCGGGACCCGCACAGATACGCAGTATTTT.

This clonotype showed up many times. The V call is TRBV12-3 or TRBV12-4, the J call TRBJ2-5; no clear D. CDR3 length: 15 amino acids. Trimming stripped 5 bases from V and 1 base from J, with 14 bases between. The CDR3 loop reads CASSHDRTVQETQYF. DNA for the CDR3: TGTGCCAGCAGTCACGACCGGACGGTCCAAGAGACCCAGTACTTC.

The V and J genes are TRBV4-2 and TRBJ2-2, with TRBD1 matching over 9 bases. The germline gives CDR1 LGHNA, CDR2 YNFKEQ. The CDR3 is 19 residues long. V was clipped by 1 base and J by 3 bases; unmatched bases: 12. CDR3 DNA: TGTGCCAGCAGCCAAGGGAGGGACTTCGACAGGGGGGACACCGGGGAGCTGTTTTTT. The encoded protein is CASSQGRDFDRGDTGELFF.

This clonotype was recorded at least ten times. This chain joins TRBV24-1 and TRBJ2-2; the D gene is possibly TRBD1 (6 bases). Deletions cut 3 bases from V and 1 base from J, with 8 bases between. The V gene's germline CDR1 is KGHDR and CDR2 SFDVKD. The CDR3 runs 15 residues. The CDR3 reads CATSDTTGNTGELFF. CDR3 nucleotide sequence: TGTGCCACCAGTGATACGACAGGGAACACCGGGGAGCTGTTTTTT.

This clonotype was counted at least ten times. This chain joins TRBV12-3 or TRBV12-4 and TRBJ2-7; the D call may be TRBD1 or TRBD2 (5 bases each). Trimming stripped 1 base from V and 4 bases from J, with 14 bases between. This CDR3 region has 15 residues. For the CDR3, the DNA is TGTGCCAGCAGTTTAGTCCAGGGAGCCTATTACGAGCAGTACTTC. Translating gives CASSLVQGAYYEQYF.

In its sample, this clonotype was seen many times. The rearrangement joins TRBV7-2 to TRBJ2-1; no definite D call. The V and J ends lost 1 base and 0 bases respectively, with 10 bases between them. CDR1 is SGHTA and CDR2 is FQGNSA in the germline V gene. The length of the CDR3 is 16 residues. The CDR3 region has the DNA TGTGCCAGCAGCTTAGACCCGGGTTTCTCCTACAATGAGCAGTTCTTC. This codes for CASSLDPGFSYNEQFF.

This clonotype has ten or more counts. This CDR3 reads CATGTAGNTIYF. CDR3 in DNA: TGTGCCACCGGGACAGCTGGAAACACCATATATTTT. The rearrangement uses TRBV5-6 and TRBJ1-3; 7 positions match TRBD1. Germline values: CDR1 SGHDT, CDR2 YYEEEE. The CDR3 runs to 12 residues. V lost 9 bases to trimming and J lost 2 bases; unmatched junction nucleotides: 2.

The V call is TRBV5-1, the J call TRBJ2-1; no reliable D call. Trimming removed 0 bases from V and 11 bases from J, with 9 bases in between. Per the germline V gene, CDR1 is SGHRS and CDR2 is YFSETQ. This CDR3 comprises 12 residues. Written as DNA, the CDR3 is TGCGCCAGCAGCTTGGCGGATGGAAAGCAGTTCTTC. Translating gives CASSLADGKQFF.

This clonotype was seen ten or more times. The chain has TRBV28 and TRBJ2-1; 7 nucleotides line up with TRBD2. In germline, CDR1 is MDHEN, CDR2 SYDVKM. The CDR3 loop spans 12 amino acids. Trimming cost V 10 bases and J 9 bases; bases outside gene matches: 9. The CDR3 spells CATKREGGEQFF. DNA for the CDR3: TGTGCCACCAAGCGGGAAGGAGGTGAGCAGTTCTTC. Full variable domain (outside the CDR3, taken from reference TRBV28 and TRBJ2-1): DVKVTQSSRYLVKRTGEKVFLECVQDMDHENMFWYRQDPGLGLRLIYFSYDVKMKEKGDIPEGYSVSREKKERFSLILESASTNQTSMYLCATKREGGEQFFGPGTRLTVL.

The CDR3 nucleotides are TGTGCCAGCAGCGTAGAGGGGTTGGGAGAGCAGTTCTTC. It encodes CASSVEGLGEQFF. The chain links TRBV9 to TRBJ2-1, with D possibly being TRBD1 (5 bases). Trimming removed 0 bases at V and 10 bases at J, with 11 bases between. This CDR3 is built from 13 residues. Germline lookup yields CDR1 SGDLS and CDR2 YYNGEE.

There are many counts of this clonotype. The chain joins TRBV7-3 to TRBJ1-5, with D uncertain. Germline-derived CDR1 and CDR2 are SGHTA and FQGTGA. V was cut by 5 bases and J by 3 bases, with 2 bases left in between. The CDR3 spans 11 residues. CDR3 sequence reads: CASSPNQPQHF. The DNA for the CDR3 is TGTGCCAGCAGCCCCAATCAGCCCCAGCATTTT. Together with reference TRBV7-3 and TRBJ1-5, the CDR3 gives the full variable domain: GAGVSQTPSNKVTEKGKYVELRCDPISGHTALYWYRQSLGQGPEFLIYFQGTGAADDSGLPNDRFFAVRPEGSVSTLKIQRTERGDSAVYLCASSPNQPQHFGDGTRLSIL.

This rearrangement joins TRBV4-1 to TRBJ2-1, with a tentative D call TRBD1 (6 bases). Germline assignment: CDR1 MGHRA and CDR2 YSYEKL. The CDR3 runs to 13 residues. Trimming removed 6 bases at V and 5 bases at J, with 11 bases between. CDR3 amino acids: CASRPQGNNEQFF. The CDR3 DNA sequence: TGCGCCAGCAGGCCCCAGGGGAACAATGAGCAGTTCTTC.

This clonotype was seen repeatedly, ten times or more. V usage is TRBV6-4 and J usage is TRBJ2-1; 9 bases line up with TRBD2. The CDR3 is 14 amino acids. Per the germline V gene, CDR1 is MRHNA and CDR2 is SNTAGT. V lost 4 bases and J lost 6; bases outside the gene matches: 4. The CDR3 DNA reads as TGTGCCAGCAGTGTAGCGGGGGTGAGCAATGAGCAGTTCTTC. Amino acids: CASSVAGVSNEQFF.

This clonotype showed up many times. This chain links TRBV25-1 with TRBJ2-1, with 10 bases matching TRBD2. The ends lost 6 bases at V and 3 bases at J; junction bases unmatched: 5. The germline CDR1 and CDR2 sequences are MGHDK and SYGVNS. The CDR3 totals 15 residues. Written as DNA, the CDR3 is TGTGCCAGCAGCCTTCTAGCGGGGGTCTACAATGAGCAGTTCTTC. This sequence encodes CASSLLAGVYNEQFF.

There are a few counts of this clonotype. The chain uses TRBV6-2 or TRBV6-3 and TRBJ2-1; 7 nucleotides align to TRBD2. Germline V lookup: CDR1 MNHEY, CDR2 SVGEGT. V shed 6 bases and J 1 base; nucleotides not matched to a gene: 12. The CDR3 sequence is 17 residues long. CDR3 nucleotide sequence: TGTGCCAGCAGCCCCCTACAGCGGGACCCTTCCTACAATGAGCAGTTCTTC. Encoded protein: CASSPLQRDPSYNEQFF.

This clonotype was observed many times. The chain carries TRBV27 and TRBJ2-7, with TRBD1 identical over 8 bases. The germline gives CDR1 MNHEY, CDR2 SMNVEV (reference sequence). V lost 5 bases, J lost 1 base, and 7 bases stayed unmatched. The CDR3 consists of 15 residues. The CDR3 sequence: CASSHGTGPSYEQYF. CDR3 DNA sequence: TGTGCCAGCAGTCACGGGACAGGCCCTTCCTACGAGCAGTACTTC.